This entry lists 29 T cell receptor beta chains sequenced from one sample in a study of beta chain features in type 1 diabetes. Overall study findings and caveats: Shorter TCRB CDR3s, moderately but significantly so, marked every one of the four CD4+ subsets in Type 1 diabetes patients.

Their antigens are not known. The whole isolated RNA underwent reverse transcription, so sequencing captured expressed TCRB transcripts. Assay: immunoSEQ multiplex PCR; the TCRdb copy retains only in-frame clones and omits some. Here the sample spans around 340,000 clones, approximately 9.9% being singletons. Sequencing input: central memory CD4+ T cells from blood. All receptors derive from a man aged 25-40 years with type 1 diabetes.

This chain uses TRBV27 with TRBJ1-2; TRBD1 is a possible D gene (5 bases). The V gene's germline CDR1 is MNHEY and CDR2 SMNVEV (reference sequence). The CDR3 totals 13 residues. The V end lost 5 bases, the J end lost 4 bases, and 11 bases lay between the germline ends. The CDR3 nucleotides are TGTGCCAGCAGTCTTCAGGGCAGCTATGGCTACACCTTC. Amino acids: CASSLQGSYGYTF.

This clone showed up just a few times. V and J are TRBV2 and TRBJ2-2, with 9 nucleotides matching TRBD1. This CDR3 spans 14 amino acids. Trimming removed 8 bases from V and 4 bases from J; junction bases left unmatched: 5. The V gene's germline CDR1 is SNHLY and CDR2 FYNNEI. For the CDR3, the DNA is TGTGCCAGCGTACAGGGGGCTCGCACCGGGGAGCTGTTTTTT. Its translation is CASVQGARTGELFF.

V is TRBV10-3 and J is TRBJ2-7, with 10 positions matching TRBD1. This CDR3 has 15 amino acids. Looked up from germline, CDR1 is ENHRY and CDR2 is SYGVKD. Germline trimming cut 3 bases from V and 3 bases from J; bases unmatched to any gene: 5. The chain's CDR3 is CAISDQGQGHYEQYF. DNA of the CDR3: TGTGCCATCAGTGACCAGGGACAGGGGCACTACGAGCAGTACTTC.

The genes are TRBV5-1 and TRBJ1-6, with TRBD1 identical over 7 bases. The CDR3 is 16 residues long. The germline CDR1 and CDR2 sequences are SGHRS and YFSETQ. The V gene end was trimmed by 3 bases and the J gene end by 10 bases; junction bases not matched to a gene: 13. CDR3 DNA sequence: TGCGCCAGCAGCTACGACAGGGTAAAACTAGGATCACCCCTCCACTTT. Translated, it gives CASSYDRVKLGSPLHF.

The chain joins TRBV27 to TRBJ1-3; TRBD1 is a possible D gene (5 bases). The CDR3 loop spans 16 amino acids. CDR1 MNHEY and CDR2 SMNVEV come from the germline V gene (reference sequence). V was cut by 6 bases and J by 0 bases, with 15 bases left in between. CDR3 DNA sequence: TGTGCCAGCAGCGACCGGGGACGGAGCTCTGGAAACACCATATATTTT. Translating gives CASSDRGRSSGNTIYF.

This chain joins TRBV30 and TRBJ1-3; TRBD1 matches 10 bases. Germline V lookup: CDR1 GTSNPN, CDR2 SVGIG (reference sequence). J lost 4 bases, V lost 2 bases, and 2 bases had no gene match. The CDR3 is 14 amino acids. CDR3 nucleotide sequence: TGTGCCTGGAGTTGGACAGGGGGAGGAAACACCATATATTTT. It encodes CAWSWTGGGNTIYF.

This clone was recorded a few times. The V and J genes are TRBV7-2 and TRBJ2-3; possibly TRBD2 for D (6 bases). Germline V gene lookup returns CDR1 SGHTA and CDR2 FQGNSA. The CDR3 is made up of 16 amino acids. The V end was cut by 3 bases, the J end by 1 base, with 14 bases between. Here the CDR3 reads CASSLRRGLGTDTQYF. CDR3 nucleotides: TGTGCCAGCAGCTTGCGGCGGGGTCTGGGCACAGATACGCAGTATTTT.

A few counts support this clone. The CDR3 nucleotides are TGTGCCAGCAGTTCCCAACGGGGACAGGGACGGGAAAAACTGTTTTTT. Protein product: CASSSQRGQGREKLFF. The genes are TRBV28 and TRBJ1-4, with TRBD1 matching 9 bases. Germline V gene lookup returns CDR1 MDHEN and CDR2 SYDVKM. V shed 4 bases, J shed 8 bases, and the junction held 11 bases outside the gene matches. CDR3 length equals 16 residues.

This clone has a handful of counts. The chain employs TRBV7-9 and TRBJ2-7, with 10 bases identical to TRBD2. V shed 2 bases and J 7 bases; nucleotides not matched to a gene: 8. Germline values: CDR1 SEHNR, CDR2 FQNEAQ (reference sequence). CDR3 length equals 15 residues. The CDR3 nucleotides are TGTGCCAGCAGCTTAAGTCTAGCGGGGGAGCTGGAGCAGTACTTC. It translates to CASSLSLAGELEQYF.

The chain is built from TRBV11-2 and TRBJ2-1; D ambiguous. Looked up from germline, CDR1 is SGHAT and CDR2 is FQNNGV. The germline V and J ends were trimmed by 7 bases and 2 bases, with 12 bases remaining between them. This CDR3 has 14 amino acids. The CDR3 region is CASNDGVPYNEQFF. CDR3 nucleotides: TGTGCCAGCAACGACGGAGTTCCCTACAATGAGCAGTTCTTC.

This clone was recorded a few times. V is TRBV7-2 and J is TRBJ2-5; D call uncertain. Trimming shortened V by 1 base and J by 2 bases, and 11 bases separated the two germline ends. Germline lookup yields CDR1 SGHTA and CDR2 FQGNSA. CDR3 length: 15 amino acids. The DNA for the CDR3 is TGTGCCAGCAGCTTAGTCGTGTCAGAACAAGAGACCCAGTACTTC. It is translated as CASSLVVSEQETQYF.

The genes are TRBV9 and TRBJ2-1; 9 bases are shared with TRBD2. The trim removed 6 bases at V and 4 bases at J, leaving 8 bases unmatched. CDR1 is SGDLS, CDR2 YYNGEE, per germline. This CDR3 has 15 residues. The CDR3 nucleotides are TGTGCCAGCACCCTCGGGCTAGCGGGATACAATGAGCAGTTCTTC. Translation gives CASTLGLAGYNEQFF.

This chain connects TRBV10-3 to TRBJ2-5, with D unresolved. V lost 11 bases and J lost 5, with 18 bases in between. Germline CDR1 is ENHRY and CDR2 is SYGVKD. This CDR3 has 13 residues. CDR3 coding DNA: TGTGCCTCCACGGGCCCCGGTCGGGAGACCCAGTACTTC. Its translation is CASTGPGRETQYF.

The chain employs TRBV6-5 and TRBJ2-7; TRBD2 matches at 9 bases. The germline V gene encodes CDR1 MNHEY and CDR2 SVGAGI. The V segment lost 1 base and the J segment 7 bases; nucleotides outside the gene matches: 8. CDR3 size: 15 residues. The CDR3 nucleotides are TGTGCCAGCAGTTACTTAGGGACTAGCAATTATGAGCAGTACTTC. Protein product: CASSYLGTSNYEQYF.

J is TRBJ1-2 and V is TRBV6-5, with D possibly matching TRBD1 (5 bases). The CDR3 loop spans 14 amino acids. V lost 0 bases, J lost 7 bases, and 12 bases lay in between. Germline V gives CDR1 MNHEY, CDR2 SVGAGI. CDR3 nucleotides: TGTGCCAGCAGTTACTCGACTCGGGGCGTTGGCTACACCTTC. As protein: CASSYSTRGVGYTF.

This chain's CDR3 is CASSFLNEQFF. The CDR3 coding sequence is TGTGCCAGCAGCTTTCTTAATGAGCAGTTCTTC. This chain joins TRBV7-9 and TRBJ2-1, with D unresolved. The length of the CDR3 is 11 residues. V was shortened by 3 bases and J by 7 bases, with 4 bases between the two germline ends. Germline V CDR1 and CDR2: SEHNR, FQNEAQ (reference sequence).

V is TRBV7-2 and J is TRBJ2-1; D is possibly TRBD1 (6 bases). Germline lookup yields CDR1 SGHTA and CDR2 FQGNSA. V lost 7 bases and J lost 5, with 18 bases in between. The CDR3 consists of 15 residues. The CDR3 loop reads CASTIQARTDNEQFF. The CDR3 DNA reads TGTGCCAGCACCATACAGGCGAGGACAGACAATGAGCAGTTCTTC.

The chain's CDR3 is CATLGRQGNNEQFF. The CDR3 nucleotides are TGTGCCACCCTCGGGAGACAAGGCAACAATGAGCAGTTCTTC. The V gene is TRBV6-5, the J gene TRBJ2-1; D is possibly TRBD2 (6 bases). This CDR3 comprises 14 residues. Germline values: CDR1 MNHEY, CDR2 SVGAGI. V was cut by 10 bases and J by 5 bases, with 18 bases left in between.

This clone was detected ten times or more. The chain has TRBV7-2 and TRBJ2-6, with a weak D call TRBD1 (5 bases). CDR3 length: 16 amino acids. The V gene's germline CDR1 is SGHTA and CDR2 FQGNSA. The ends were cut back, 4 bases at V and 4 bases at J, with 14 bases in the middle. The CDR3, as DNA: TGTGCCAGCAGCTGGGCAGGGCAGAGGGGGGCCAACGTCCTGACTTTC. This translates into CASSWAGQRGANVLTF.

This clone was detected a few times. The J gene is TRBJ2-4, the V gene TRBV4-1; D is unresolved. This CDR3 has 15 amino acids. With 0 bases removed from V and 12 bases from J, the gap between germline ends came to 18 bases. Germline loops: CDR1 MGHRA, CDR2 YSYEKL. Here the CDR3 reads CASSQDGYPASAQYF. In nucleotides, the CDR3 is TGCGCCAGCAGCCAAGATGGGTACCCAGCATCCGCTCAGTACTTC.

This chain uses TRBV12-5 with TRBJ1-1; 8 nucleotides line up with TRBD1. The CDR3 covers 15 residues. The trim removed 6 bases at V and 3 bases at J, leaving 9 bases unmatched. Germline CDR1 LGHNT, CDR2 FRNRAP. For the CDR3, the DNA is TGTGCTAGTGGCCCTAACAGGGGGAAGGACACTGAAGCTTTCTTT. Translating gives CASGPNRGKDTEAFF.

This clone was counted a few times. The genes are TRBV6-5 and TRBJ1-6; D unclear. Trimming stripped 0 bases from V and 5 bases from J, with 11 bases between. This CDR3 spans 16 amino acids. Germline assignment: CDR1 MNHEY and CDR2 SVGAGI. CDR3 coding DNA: TGTGCCAGCAGTTACTCGATGGCAGCAGATAATTCACCCCTCCACTTT. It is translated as CASSYSMAADNSPLHF.

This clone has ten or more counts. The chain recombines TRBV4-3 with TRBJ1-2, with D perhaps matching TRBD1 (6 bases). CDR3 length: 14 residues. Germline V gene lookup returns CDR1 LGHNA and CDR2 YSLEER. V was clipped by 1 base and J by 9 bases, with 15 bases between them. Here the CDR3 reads CASSQVIRGDRYTF. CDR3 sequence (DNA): TGCGCCAGCAGCCAAGTAATCAGGGGCGATCGCTACACCTTC.

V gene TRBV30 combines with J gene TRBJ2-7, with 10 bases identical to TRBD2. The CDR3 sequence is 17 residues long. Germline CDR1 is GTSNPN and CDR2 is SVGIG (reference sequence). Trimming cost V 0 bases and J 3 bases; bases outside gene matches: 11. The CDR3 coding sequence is TGTGCCTGGAGTGTATACAGCGGGGGGGCCTATGTCTACGAGCAGTACTTC. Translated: CAWSVYSGGAYVYEQYF.

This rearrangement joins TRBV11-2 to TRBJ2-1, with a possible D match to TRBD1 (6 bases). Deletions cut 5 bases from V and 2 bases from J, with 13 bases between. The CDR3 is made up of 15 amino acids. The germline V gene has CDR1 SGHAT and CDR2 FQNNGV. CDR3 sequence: CASSLGQFTYNEQFF. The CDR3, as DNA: TGTGCCAGCAGCCTAGGACAGTTTACCTACAATGAGCAGTTCTTC. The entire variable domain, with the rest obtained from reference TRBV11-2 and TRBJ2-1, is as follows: EAGVAQSPRYKIIEKRQSVAFWCNPISGHATLYWYQQILGQGPKLLIQFQNNGVVDDSQLPKDRFSAERLKGVDSTLKIQPAKLEDSAVYLCASSLGQFTYNEQFFGPGTRLTVL.

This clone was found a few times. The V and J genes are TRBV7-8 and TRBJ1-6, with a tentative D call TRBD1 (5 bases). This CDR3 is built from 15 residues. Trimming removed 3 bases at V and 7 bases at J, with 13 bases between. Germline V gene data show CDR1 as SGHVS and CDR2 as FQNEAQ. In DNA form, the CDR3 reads TGTGCCAGCAGCTTGGGTCAGGGCTTGAATTCACCCCTCCACTTT. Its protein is CASSLGQGLNSPLHF.

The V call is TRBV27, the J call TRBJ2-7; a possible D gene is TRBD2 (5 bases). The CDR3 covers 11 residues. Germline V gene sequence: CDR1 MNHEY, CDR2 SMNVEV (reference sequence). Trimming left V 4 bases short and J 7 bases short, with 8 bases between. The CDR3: CASSSTREQYF. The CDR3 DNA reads TGTGCCAGCAGTTCCACTAGGGAGCAGTACTTC.

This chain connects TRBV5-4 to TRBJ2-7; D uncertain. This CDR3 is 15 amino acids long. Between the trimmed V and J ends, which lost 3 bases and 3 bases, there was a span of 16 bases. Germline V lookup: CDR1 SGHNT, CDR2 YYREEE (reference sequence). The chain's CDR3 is CASSSDQFGSYEQYF. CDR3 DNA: TGTGCCAGCAGCTCGGATCAATTCGGTAGCTACGAGCAGTACTTC.

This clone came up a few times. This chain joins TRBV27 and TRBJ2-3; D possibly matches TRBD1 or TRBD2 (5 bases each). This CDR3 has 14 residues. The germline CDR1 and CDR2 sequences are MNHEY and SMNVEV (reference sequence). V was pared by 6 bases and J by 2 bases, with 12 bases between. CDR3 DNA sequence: TGTGCCAGCAGGGGGGTATTCTTCACAGATACGCAGTATTTT. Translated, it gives CASRGVFFTDTQYF.